These 26 T cell receptor beta chains came from one sample sequenced in a study of CD8 T cells in ankylosing spondylitis. Findings of the study overall: Several highly homologous variants made up a TCR beta motif that seemed to typify ankylosing spondylitis blood.

No antigen has been assigned to these receptors. Each CDR3 protein is one row after TCRdb ran MiXCR on the 5' RACE reads. Of approximately 540,000 distinct CDR3 sequences listed, about 13% are singletons. Sequences were obtained from blood, either unsorted or a sorted T cell fraction (not recorded which). These receptors were taken from a male donor with ankylosing spondylitis.

This clonotype was picked up many times. The gene calls are TRBV2 and TRBJ1-2; a possible D gene is TRBD1 (5 bases). The CDR3 is 13 residues long. V was trimmed by 6 bases and J by 4 bases, leaving 12 bases between them. Germline V gene data show CDR1 as SNHLY and CDR2 as FYNNEI. The CDR3 DNA is TGTGCCAGCAGAACAACAGGACTCTATGGCTACACCTTC. Its translation: CASRTTGLYGYTF.

This clonotype was recorded a few times. This sequence joins TRBV7-2 and TRBJ1-6; D perhaps matches TRBD1 (5 bases). Trimming took 4 bases from V and 7 from J, leaving 8 bases between them. The CDR3 is 13 amino acids. Germline assignment: CDR1 SGHTA and CDR2 FQGNSA. CDR3 amino acids: CASSSNRNSPLHF. The CDR3 bases are TGTGCCAGCAGCTCTAACAGGAATTCACCCCTCCACTTT. Drawing the rest from reference TRBV7-2 and TRBJ1-6, the complete variable domain is GAGVSQSPSNKVTEKGKDVELRCDPISGHTALYWYRQSLGQGLEFLIYFQGNSAPDKSGLPSDRFSAERTGGSVSTLTIQRTQQEDSAVYLCASSSNRNSPLHFGNGTRLTVT.

This chain joins TRBV2 and TRBJ2-1; TRBD2 matches at 13 bases. With V trimmed by 2 bases and J by 4 bases, 14 bases remained unmatched. The CDR3 contains 20 residues. Germline assignment: CDR1 SNHLY and CDR2 FYNNEI. CDR3 in amino acids: CASSERPFRPTSGRYNEQFF. The DNA of the CDR3 is TGTGCCAGCAGTGAACGACCCTTTCGGCCGACTAGCGGGAGGTACAATGAGCAGTTCTTC.

The rearrangement links TRBV7-8 to TRBJ2-3, with 7 bases that match TRBD2. The CDR3 covers 16 residues. V was pared by 1 base and J by 8 bases, with 12 bases of the junction left unmatched. From germline, CDR1 is SGHVS and CDR2 FQNEAQ. The CDR3 DNA follows: TGTGCCAGCAGCTTAGGGCTAGCGGAGGCCGGGGGTACGCAGTATTTT. It codes for CASSLGLAEAGGTQYF.

Here the CDR3 reads CASSTQRDSYNEQFF. The CDR3 DNA reads TGTGCCAGCAGCACCCAGCGGGACAGCTACAATGAGCAGTTCTTC. The V gene is TRBV7-2, the J gene TRBJ2-1; D may correspond to TRBD1 or TRBD2 (7 bases each). The germline V gene encodes CDR1 SGHTA and CDR2 FQGNSA. V dropped 5 bases and J dropped 3 bases, with 14 bases sitting between them. The CDR3 totals 15 residues.

The chain has TRBV24-1 and TRBJ1-5; weak D call: TRBD1 (6 bases). V lost 3 bases, J lost 0 bases, and 8 bases lay in between. The germline CDR1 and CDR2 sequences are KGHDR and SFDVKD. The CDR3 runs 15 residues. The CDR3 region is CATSDGTYSNQPQHF. The CDR3 DNA is TGTGCCACCAGTGATGGGACATATAGCAATCAGCCCCAGCATTTT.

This clonotype was detected many times. This chain links TRBV29-1 with TRBJ2-5; D may match TRBD1 or TRBD2 (5 bases each). This CDR3 region has 13 residues. Germline V gene data show CDR1 as SQVTM and CDR2 as ANQGSEA. Trimming removed 4 bases at V and 4 bases at J, with 13 bases between. For the CDR3, the DNA is TGCAGCGTTGCCTGGGGGAAAGGAGAGACCCAGTACTTC. It codes for CSVAWGKGETQYF.

The genes are TRBV6-1 and TRBJ2-5; 8 bases line up with TRBD2. Germline trimming cut 8 bases from V and 2 bases from J; bases unmatched to any gene: 7. The CDR3 contains 14 residues. Germline CDR1 MNHNS, CDR2 SASEGT. Here the CDR3 reads CASAGGWGQETQYF. In nucleotides, the CDR3 is TGTGCCAGCGCGGGGGGTTGGGGACAAGAGACCCAGTACTTC.

This clonotype was picked up a small number of times. The V gene is TRBV7-2, the J gene TRBJ1-1; D gene ambiguous. V lost 6 bases to trimming and J lost 1 base, with 12 bases between them. This CDR3 is built from 14 residues. CDR1 and CDR2 (germline): SGHTA, FQGNSA. In nucleotides, the CDR3 is TGTGCCAGCAGGCCTCAGGCCACGAACACTGAAGCTTTCTTT. Translating gives CASRPQATNTEAFF.

This clonotype was detected a few times. This chain links TRBV4-1 with TRBJ2-5; no clear D gene. CDR1 is MGHRA, CDR2 YSYEKL, per germline. CDR3 size: 13 residues. Trimming stripped 2 bases from V and 5 bases from J, with 9 bases between. DNA for the CDR3: TGCGCCAGCAGCCAACAGGTCAGCGAGACCCAGTACTTC. Translation gives CASSQQVSETQYF.

The rearrangement uses TRBV12-3 or TRBV12-4 and TRBJ2-2, with D hard to call. The CDR3 extends over 12 amino acids. V was clipped by 5 bases and J by 6 bases, with 7 bases between them. CDR3 region: CASSHTPGELFF. In DNA, the CDR3 is TGTGCCAGCAGTCATACTCCCGGGGAGCTGTTTTTT.

This clonotype was recorded a few times. This chain uses TRBV10-2 with TRBJ2-3; TRBD2 matches at 9 bases. The J segment lost 10 bases and the V segment lost 7 bases, leaving 12 bases of the junction unmatched. Per the germline V gene, CDR1 is WSHSY and CDR2 is SAAADI. The length of the CDR3 is 14 residues. CDR3 residues: CASTHSGSWEAQYF. The CDR3 region has the DNA TGCGCCAGCACCCATAGCGGGAGTTGGGAGGCGCAGTATTTT.

This clonotype was picked up a small number of times. The CDR3 DNA reads as TGTGCCAGCAGCGTAGCCTGGCGGGGGCCCGACAATGAGCAGTTCTTC. Translated, it gives CASSVAWRGPDNEQFF. The chain joins TRBV9 to TRBJ2-1, with D maybe TRBD2 (7 bases). The ends were cut back, 0 bases at V and 5 bases at J, with 15 bases in the middle. Germline V gives CDR1 SGDLS, CDR2 YYNGEE. The CDR3 loop spans 16 amino acids.

This clonotype was detected only a few times. This chain uses TRBV7-2 with TRBJ2-1; D is unresolved. Germline loops: CDR1 SGHTA, CDR2 FQGNSA. V was shortened by 5 bases and J by 9 bases, with 14 bases between the two germline ends. This CDR3 comprises 13 residues. The CDR3 bases are TGTGCCAGCAGCATTGACCGTTGGGGTGAGCAGTTCTTC. Protein: CASSIDRWGEQFF.

The chain recombines TRBV7-2 with TRBJ2-3; D not certain. The CDR3 contains 14 residues. Germline V gene data show CDR1 as SGHTA and CDR2 as FQGNSA. V lost 3 bases and J 1 base, leaving 8 bases between the germline ends. The CDR3: CASSFYQGTDTQYF. The CDR3 bases are TGTGCCAGCAGCTTTTACCAAGGCACAGATACGCAGTATTTT.

This clonotype was counted between two and nine times. The chain carries TRBV5-1 and TRBJ1-6; weak D call: TRBD1 (6 bases). The V and J ends lost 1 base and 8 bases respectively, with 13 bases between them. The germline gives CDR1 SGHRS, CDR2 YFSETQ. The CDR3 length is 15 residues. The CDR3 nucleotides are TGCGCCAGCAGCTTGCGCAGGGGTGGGGATTCACCCCTCCACTTT. This encodes CASSLRRGGDSPLHF.

The chain uses TRBV18 and TRBJ1-1; TRBD1 is a possible D gene (6 bases). V lost 4 bases, J lost 3 bases, and 15 bases lay in between. The V gene's germline CDR1 is KGHSH and CDR2 LQKENI. This CDR3 region has 15 residues. CDR3 bases: TGTGCCAGCTCACAACAACAGGGTGGGTACACTGAAGCTTTCTTT. This gives the protein CASSQQQGGYTEAFF.

The chain couples TRBV18 to TRBJ1-1; TRBD1 matches 7 bases. Germline trimming cut 0 bases from V and 4 bases from J; bases unmatched to any gene: 2. From germline, CDR1 is KGHSH and CDR2 LQKENI. This CDR3 is 14 amino acids long. CDR3 nucleotides: TGTGCCAGCTCACCACCGGACAGGACCACTGAAGCTTTCTTT. Protein sequence: CASSPPDRTTEAFF. Complete variable domain (other parts from reference TRBV18 and TRBJ1-1): NAGVMQNPRHLVRRRGQEARLRCSPMKGHSHVYWYRQLPEEGLKFMVYLQKENIIDESGMPKERFSAEFPKEGPSILRIQQVVRGDSAAYFCASSPPDRTTEAFFGQGTRLTVV.

This clonotype was picked up a small number of times. The J gene is TRBJ1-2, the V gene TRBV5-1; D gene ambiguous. Germline V gene sequence: CDR1 SGHRS, CDR2 YFSETQ. The CDR3 sequence is 14 residues long. V shed 0 bases and J shed 3 bases, with 9 bases lying between them. The DNA of the CDR3 is TGCGCCAGCAGCTTGGACAGAGCAGACTATGGCTACACCTTC. Its translation is CASSLDRADYGYTF.

This clonotype was seen a few times. This rearrangement joins TRBV24-1 to TRBJ2-1; D may be TRBD2 (5 bases). The V and J ends lost 5 bases and 11 bases respectively, with 15 bases between them. Germline CDR1 and CDR2: KGHDR and SFDVKD. This CDR3 is 13 amino acids long. CDR3 region: CATSVPASNKQFF. The CDR3 bases are TGTGCCACCAGTGTTCCAGCTAGCAACAAGCAGTTCTTC.

Turning to this clonotype: The junction differs from germline at one of its ends, possibly a read error. The chain combines TRBV29-1 with TRBJ1-2; D call uncertain. The germline V gene has CDR1 SQVTM and CDR2 ANQGSEA. This CDR3 contains 12 residues. CDR3 sequence reads: CSVEARLYGYTF. CDR3 bases: TGCAGCGTGGAAGCCAGGCTATATGGCTACACCTTC.

Ten or more counts support this clonotype. The rearrangement joins TRBV2 to TRBJ2-1, with 13 bases matching TRBD2. The CDR3 contains 14 residues. The J segment lost 4 bases and the V segment lost 6 bases, leaving 0 bases of the junction unmatched. Per the germline V gene, CDR1 is SNHLY and CDR2 is FYNNEI. CDR3 sequence (DNA): TGTGCCAGCAGGGGACTAGCGGGGTACAATGAGCAGTTCTTC. Its protein is CASRGLAGYNEQFF.

The V and J genes are TRBV18 and TRBJ2-1, with 7 bases identical to TRBD2. Per germline, CDR1 KGHSH and CDR2 LQKENI. This CDR3 region has 16 residues. V dropped 6 bases and J dropped 4; count of bases not matched to a gene: 12. CDR3: CASSPSSGASYNEQFF. The CDR3 nucleotides read TGTGCCAGCTCTCCATCAAGCGGGGCTAGTTACAATGAGCAGTTCTTC.

The chain carries TRBV20-1 and TRBJ2-5; D gene ambiguous. Looked up from germline, CDR1 is DFQATT and CDR2 is SNEGSKA (reference sequence). V lost 1 base and J lost 9, with 6 bases in between. The CDR3 covers 10 residues. CDR3 region: CSARVVAQYF. The CDR3 coding sequence is TGCAGTGCTAGAGTAGTAGCCCAGTACTTC.

In DNA form, the CDR3 reads TGTGCCACCAGCAGGGGGGACGAGGGTCACGAGCAGTACGTC. This gives the protein CATSRGDEGHEQYV. The chain employs TRBV15 and TRBJ2-7, with D possibly being TRBD1 or TRBD2 (5 bases each). V lost 3 bases and J lost 5, with 14 bases in between. From germline, CDR1 is LNHNV and CDR2 YYDKDF (reference sequence). The CDR3 has 14 residues.

This clonotype was picked up a small number of times. The gene calls are TRBV10-2 and TRBJ2-3, with unresolved D. This CDR3 has 14 residues. Per germline, CDR1 WSHSY and CDR2 SAAADI. Trimming removed 2 bases from V and 6 bases from J, with 12 bases in between. As DNA, the CDR3 is TGCGCCAGCAGTGAGGTGTCGACTTTGGATACGCAGTATTTT. Its protein product is CASSEVSTLDTQYF.